The rows below give T cell receptor beta chains drawn from one sample of a study of tumor-infiltrating lymphocytes in primary liver carcinoma. Via MiXCR, TCRdb re-called the multiplex PCR reads, giving one row per CDR3 protein. The sample carries 22,000 or so distinct CDR3 sequences, over 75% recorded once. Sequenced sample: liver tumor tissue from sampling region 2. The source is a woman aged 25 to 39 with primary liver carcinoma and hepatitis B virus infection. The CDR3 runs from the conserved cysteine through the conserved F or W. A D gene is named only where the DNA matches it firmly. Clone size, where shown, is once, few, many, or a class for clones that have expanded.

v_gene: TRBV6-5
j_gene: TRBJ1-6
abundance: -
d_gene: -
CDR3aa: CDSRERSAPLSPLHF
CDR3nt: TGTGATAGCAGGGAAAGGAGTGCCCCCCTTTCACCCCTCCATTTT

v_gene: TRBV6-5
j_gene: TRBJ2-7
abundance: many
d_gene: TRBD1
CDR3aa: CASSYPGTGGYEQYF
CDR3nt: TGTGCCAGCAGTTACCCAGGGACAGGGGGTTACGAGCAGTACTTC

v_gene: TRBV11-2
j_gene: TRBJ1-4
abundance: -
d_gene: -
CDR3aa: CSSSPWGGKLSF
CDR3nt: TGTAGCAGCAGCCCCTGGGGGGGAAAACTGTCTTTT

v_gene: TRBV7-2
j_gene: TRBJ2-6
abundance: many
d_gene: -
CDR3aa: CASRREGGANVLTF
CDR3nt: TGTGCCAGCAGGAGGGAAGGTGGGGCCAACGTCCTGACTTTC

v_gene: TRBV6-6
j_gene: TRBJ2-3
abundance: -
d_gene: -
CDR3aa: CASSPSDYGPSTDTHYF
CDR3nt: TGTGCAAGCAGCCCATCCGATTACGGACCGTCCACAGATACGCATTATTTT

v_gene: TRBV11-2
j_gene: TRBJ2-2
abundance: -
d_gene: TRBD2
CDR3aa: CSSSSPRAGGPSTGELFF
CDR3nt: TGTAGCAGCAGCTCACCCCGAGCGGGAGGCCCGAGCACCGGGGAGCTGTTCTTT

v_gene: TRBV6-5
j_gene: TRBJ2-2
abundance: -
d_gene: -
CDR3aa: CASRQGRAGKLFF
CDR3nt: TGTGCCAGCAGGCAGGGACGGGCCGGGAAGCTGTTCTTT

v_gene: TRBV12-3/TRBV12-4
j_gene: TRBJ2-3
abundance: -
d_gene: -
CDR3aa: CASSFGRKTDTRYF
CDR3nt: TGTGCCAGCAGTTTTGGTCGTAAGACAGATACGCGGTATTTT

v_gene: TRBV12-3/TRBV12-4
j_gene: TRBJ2-1
abundance: -
d_gene: -
CDR3aa: CASSLSRNSGIEQFF
CDR3nt: TGTGCCAGCAGCCTGTCCAGGAATAGCGGAATTGAGCAGTTCTTC

v_gene: TRBV4-2
j_gene: TRBJ2-2
abundance: -
d_gene: -
CDR3aa: CVSSQPSGLARVTGELFF
CDR3nt: TGTGTCAGCAGCCAACCCTCAGGATTAGCGAGAGTAACCGGGGAGCTGTTTTTT

v_gene: TRBV4-2
j_gene: TRBJ2-7
abundance: -
d_gene: TRBD2
CDR3aa: CASSQEHQGPGGPREQYF
CDR3nt: TGTGCTAGCAGCCAGGAACACCAAGGACCGGGGGGACCGCGCGAGCAGTACTTC

v_gene: TRBV4-2
j_gene: TRBJ2-7
abundance: -
d_gene: TRBD1
CDR3aa: CASSQKHLGQGGPHEQYF
CDR3nt: TGTGCCAGCAGCCAGAAGCACCTAGGACAGGGAGGACCGCACGAGCAGTACTTC

v_gene: TRBV4-2
j_gene: TRBJ2-2
abundance: -
d_gene: TRBD1
CDR3aa: CASSQVFFGQEPTKDIGDLFF
CDR3nt: TGTGCCAGCAGCCAAGTATTTTTCGGACAGGAGCCGACAAAGGACATCGGGGATCTGTTTTTT

v_gene: TRBV29-1
j_gene: TRBJ2-5
abundance: -
d_gene: -
CDR3aa: CSIGTTGFQETQCF
CDR3nt: TGCAGCATTGGTACTACAGGTTTCCAAGAGACCCAGTGCTTC

v_gene: TRBV11-2
j_gene: TRBJ1-2
abundance: -
d_gene: -
CDR3aa: CASSQRSRDWSYGYTF
CDR3nt: TGTGCCAGCAGCCAACGAAGCAGGGATTGGAGCTATGGCTACACCTTC

v_gene: TRBV4-3
j_gene: TRBJ1-1
abundance: -
d_gene: -
CDR3aa: CASSQDTTFDAFF
CDR3nt: TGCGCCAGCAGCCAAGATACCACGTTCGATGCTTTCTTC

v_gene: TRBV5-5
j_gene: TRBJ1-6
abundance: -
d_gene: -
CDR3aa: CGSNYSLSSYISPLHF
CDR3nt: TGTGGCAGCAACTATAGCTTGAGCTCCTATATTTCACCCCTCCACTTT

v_gene: TRBV20-1
j_gene: TRBJ2-1
abundance: few
d_gene: TRBD2
CDR3aa: CSARDSRGTSRGYEQFF
CDR3nt: TGCAGTGCTAGAGACTCCCGGGGGACTAGCAGGGGTTATGAGCAGTTCTTC

v_gene: TRBV5-1
j_gene: TRBJ1-5
abundance: -
d_gene: -
CDR3aa: CASSLMGDQPRHF
CDR3nt: TGCGCCAGCAGCTTGATGGGGGATCAGCCCCGACATTTT

v_gene: TRBV11-2
j_gene: TRBJ2-3
abundance: -
d_gene: -
CDR3aa: CASSPGSERADTQYF
CDR3nt: TGTGCCAGCAGCCCGGGAAGCGAGAGGGCAGATACGCAGTATTTT

v_gene: TRBV5-6
j_gene: TRBJ2-2
abundance: once
d_gene: -
CDR3aa: CASNLAPRVTAELLF
CDR3nt: TGTGCCAGCAACTTGGCACCCAGAGTCACCGCGGAGCTGCTATTT

v_gene: TRBV6-5
j_gene: TRBJ2-2
abundance: -
d_gene: -
CDR3aa: CVSSPEYRSAGGLFF
CDR3nt: TGTGTCAGCAGTCCCGAATACCGTTCGGCCGGGGGGCTGTTTTTT

v_gene: TRBV6-2/TRBV6-3
j_gene: TRBJ2-7
abundance: -
d_gene: -
CDR3aa: CASRSSGSSYEQYF
CDR3nt: TGTGCCAGCAGATCCAGCGGAAGCTCCTACGAGCAGTACTTC

v_gene: TRBV7-3
j_gene: TRBJ2-1
abundance: many
d_gene: TRBD1
CDR3aa: CASSPWDRGNEQFF
CDR3nt: TGTGCCAGCAGCCCGTGGGACAGGGGGAATGAGCAGTTCTTC

v_gene: TRBV28
j_gene: TRBJ2-7
abundance: -
d_gene: -
CDR3aa: CASKVYRSPYEQYF
CDR3nt: TGTGCCAGCAAGGTGTACAGGAGTCCCTACGAGCAGTACTTC

v_gene: TRBV10-1
j_gene: TRBJ2-3
abundance: -
d_gene: -
CDR3aa: CASSEYKGSTRNF
CDR3nt: TGCGCCAGCAGTGAGTACAAGGGGAGTACGCGGAATTTT

v_gene: TRBV11-1
j_gene: TRBJ2-7
abundance: once
d_gene: -
CDR3aa: CASSLATASYEQCF
CDR3nt: TGTGCCAGCAGCTTAGCAACGGCATCCTACGAGCAGTGCTTC

v_gene: TRBV6-5
j_gene: TRBJ1-6
abundance: -
d_gene: -
CDR3aa: CVSRERGAPLSSLHF
CDR3nt: TGTGTCAGCAGGGAAAGGGGTGCCCCCCTTTCATCCCTCCACTTT

v_gene: TRBV11-2
j_gene: TRBJ2-3
abundance: -
d_gene: -
CDR3aa: CDSSSGSGRADMQYF
CDR3nt: TGTGACAGCAGCTCAGGAAGCGGAAGGGCAGATATGCAGTATTTT

v_gene: TRBV10-3
j_gene: TRBJ2-1
abundance: -
d_gene: -
CDR3aa: CAISETMAASAYSEQFF
CDR3nt: TGCGCCATCAGTGAGACCATGGCAGCTAGCGCCTACAGTGAGCAGTTCTTC

v_gene: TRBV4-2
j_gene: TRBJ1-4
abundance: -
d_gene: -
CDR3aa: CASNQDDGFCEKLFF
CDR3nt: TGTGCCAGCAATCAAGACGATGGGTTCTGTGAAAAACTGTTTTTT

v_gene: TRBV4-3
j_gene: TRBJ2-7
abundance: -
d_gene: -
CDR3aa: CASSKDRARITYEHYF
CDR3nt: TGCGCCAGCAGCAAAGATAGGGCTAGGATCACTTACGAGCACTATTTC

v_gene: TRBV28
j_gene: TRBJ2-7
abundance: -
d_gene: -
CDR3aa: CASSQQQGFEHYF
CDR3nt: TGTGCGAGCAGCCAACAGCAGGGTTTCGAGCACTACTTC

v_gene: TRBV11-1
j_gene: TRBJ2-7
abundance: -
d_gene: -
CDR3aa: CASSQGYLGEQYF
CDR3nt: TGTGCCAGCAGCCAAGGATACCTAGGCGAGCAGTACTTC

v_gene: TRBV6-5
j_gene: TRBJ2-2
abundance: -
d_gene: -
CDR3aa: CASNSQPLGPRELFF
CDR3nt: TGTGCCAGCAATTCACAACCTTTAGGTCCCCGGGAGCTGTTTTTT

v_gene: TRBV11-1
j_gene: TRBJ2-4
abundance: once
d_gene: TRBD1
CDR3aa: CASSLAGTGYGNHYF
CDR3nt: TGTGCCAGCAGCTTAGCCGGGACAGGTTATGGGAATCATTACTTC

v_gene: TRBV5-4
j_gene: TRBJ1-1
abundance: medium-sized
d_gene: -
CDR3aa: CASSVQRGDREAFF
CDR3nt: TGTGCCAGCAGCGTGCAGCGAGGGGATAGAGAAGCTTTCTTT

v_gene: TRBV5-4
j_gene: TRBJ2-1
abundance: few
d_gene: -
CDR3aa: CASRLGSYSEQFF
CDR3nt: TGTGCCAGCCGCCTAGGGAGCTACAGTGAGCAGTTCTTC

v_gene: TRBV10-2
j_gene: TRBJ2-7
abundance: medium-sized
d_gene: TRBD1
CDR3aa: CASRGQGTYEQYF
CDR3nt: TGCGCCAGCAGGGGACAGGGTACGTACGAGCAGTACTTC

v_gene: TRBV6-1
j_gene: TRBJ2-7
abundance: -
d_gene: TRBD2
CDR3aa: CTSSQRDVYEQYF
CDR3nt: TGTACCAGCAGCCAGCGGGATGTGTACGAGCAGTATTTC

v_gene: TRBV9
j_gene: TRBJ2-2
abundance: -
d_gene: TRBD2
CDR3aa: CASSVFAHTSGWGGELFF
CDR3nt: TGTGCCAGCAGCGTATTTGCCCACACTAGCGGCTGGGGCGGGGAGCTGTTTTTT

v_gene: TRBV10-3
j_gene: TRBJ2-1
abundance: -
d_gene: -
CDR3aa: CAISPTAIRDEQLF
CDR3nt: TGTGCCATCAGTCCCACGGCGATCCGGGATGAACAGCTCTTC